This entry is about one TCR beta chain. The CDR3 covers 12 residues. Trimming cost V 5 bases and J 3 bases, with 6 bases left between them. From germline, CDR1 is SEHNR and CDR2 FQNEAQ (reference sequence). Profiling relied on immunoSEQ multiplex PCR, and the TCRdb table lists in-frame clones only, not all of them. The table has 450,000 to 600,000 clones, around three quarters seen once. The data derive from a study of shared clonotypes between healthy human individuals. This chain links TRBV7-9 with TRBJ2-3; no definite D call. The source of this sequence is a woman between 40 and 50 years old in good health. Some clones in this sample may be carry-over from other donors' samples. The sequenced sample consisted of PBMCs. The CDR3 nucleotides are TGTGCCAGCAGCCCGCGGACAGATACGCAGTATTTT. It is translated as CASSPRTDTQYF.